The T cell receptor beta chain described here comes from a study of blood T cell repertoires in COVID-19 (dated by TCRdb to about 2020). With regard to the full study: Samples from collaborators originated in the United States, Italy and Spain and spanned both the acute and convalescent phases of COVID-19. The material from the prospective study consisted of cDNA or gDNA derived from T cells, B-cell-depleted T cells, or PBMCs. Subjects who had been exposed to COVID-19, were actively infected with it, or had recovered from it provided the deeply sampled blood TCRbeta repertoires that made up the dataset. The repertoires were released in a freely available public database intended as a resource for research on the immune response to SARS-CoV-2. Samples were obtained from the ongoing ImmuneRACE study (first 160 participants) and from 1,254 subjects provided by 6 global collaborators. The sample metadata nearly always contained a de-identified subject ID, COVID-19 status, age in years and sex. HLA class I and class II types, where available, came from metadata supplied by the sample provider rather than from assay-based typing.

The collaborating institutions used their own protocols to collect whole blood in K2EDTA tubes. For TCRbeta analysis, collaborators shipped samples as frozen whole blood, isolated PBMCs, or DNA extracted from either of those sample types. TCRbeta CDR3 regions were amplified from genomic DNA by means of the immunoSEQ Assay, a bias-controlled multiplex PCR. The study's processing was this. The number of nucleated cells in each sample was estimated from the amplification of reference gene primers within the assay. Sequence reads were collapsed and filtered to measure the absolute abundance of every unique TCRbeta CDR3 rearrangement. Productive Simpson clonality was computed per sample as the square root of Simpson's diversity index over productive rearrangements. TCRdb's version of the immuneACCESS table is confined to in-frame rearrangements and falls short of the full clone set. An unresolved V gene accounts for under half of the shortfall where checked; the remainder is of unknown origin. V, J and clone size reflect that table, while D and trimming were determined from the DNA. Within this sample are 170,000 or so clones, with about 86% of them counted one time only. The ten most abundant clones make up 7.5% to 10% of the sample.

About this clone itself: It lacks a known antigen. No base quality information exists; no much larger clone differs at one position.

Reading the germline V gene (reference sequence) gives CDR1 LNHDA and CDR2 SQIVND. From the cysteine through the phenylalanine, the CDR3 covers 13 amino acids. Here the CDR3 DNA is all that survives: 39 bases in frame from base 1. V and J are trimmed by 10 bases and 1 base, and the gene matches miss 4 bases of the junction. Study-level results and caveats: Clinical and demographic metadata were provided uncurated, with the amount varying by source and participant.

This sequence was found in a man in his fifties or sixties with active or convalescent COVID-19. The V gene is TRBV19 and the J gene is TRBJ1-1; 9 junctional bases match TRBD1. The specimen sequenced was peripheral blood. The CDR3 has the sequence CATGQGSNTEAFF. The sequenced DNA is TGTGCCACAGGACAGGGGTCGAACACTGAAGCTTTCTTT. When the CDR3 is completed using the reference TRBV19 and TRBJ1-1 genes on either side, the full variable domain is DGGITQSPKYLFRKEGQNVTLSCEQNLNHDAMYWYRQDPGQGLRLIYYSQIVNDFQKGDIAEGYSVSREKKESFPLTVTSAQKNPTAFYLCATGQGSNTEAFFGQGTRLTVV.